Presented here are 26 T cell receptor beta chains from one specimen sequenced in a study of cytomegalovirus exposure and HLA in healthy donors. This table comes from immunoSEQ multiplex PCR, and its TCRdb copy is limited to in-frame clones, with some not included. Of 150,000 to 200,000 clones listed, 85% were seen once; the top ten hold about 16%. The sequenced sample was PBMCs. These TCRs come from a man aged 18-30 years in good health and CMV-seropositive.

The gene calls are TRBV9 and TRBJ1-1; TRBD1 is a possible D gene (6 bases). CDR3 length: 14 residues. Trimming took 0 bases from V and 7 from J, leaving 13 bases between them. Per the germline V gene, CDR1 is SGDLS and CDR2 is YYNGEE. This CDR3 is CASSVGNRAVEAFF. The CDR3 nucleotides are TGTGCCAGCAGCGTAGGGAACAGGGCAGTTGAAGCTTTCTTT.

This chain links TRBV11-2 with TRBJ2-7; maybe TRBD2 (6 bases). The CDR3 runs 15 residues. Between the trimmed V and J ends, which lost 5 bases and 3 bases, there was a span of 17 bases. Germline loops: CDR1 SGHAT, CDR2 FQNNGV. DNA of the CDR3: TGTGCCAGCAGCCGGATCGGGGGATTCGGCTACGAGCAGTACTTC. Amino acids: CASSRIGGFGYEQYF.

This chain uses TRBV19 with TRBJ1-2; 7 bases align to TRBD1. Germline CDR1 is LNHDA and CDR2 is SQIVND (reference sequence). V trimming: 5 bases; J trimming: 2 bases; junction bases outside the gene matches: 5. The CDR3 extends over 14 amino acids. Written as DNA, the CDR3 is TGTGCCAGTAGTGGACAGGCGGCGAACTATGGCTACACCTTC. Its protein is CASSGQAANYGYTF.

This chain joins TRBV28 and TRBJ1-4; D gene unclear. The CDR3 runs 13 residues. Germline-derived CDR1 and CDR2 are MDHEN and SYDVKM. Trimming left V 7 bases short and J 6 bases short, with 12 bases between. In nucleotides, the CDR3 is TGTGCCAGCACTGACCCCCGGGATGAAAAACTGTTTTTT. Translation: CASTDPRDEKLFF. Variable domain in full (rest from reference TRBV28 and TRBJ1-4): DVKVTQSSRYLVKRTGEKVFLECVQDMDHENMFWYRQDPGLGLRLIYFSYDVKMKEKGDIPEGYSVSREKKERFSLILESASTNQTSMYLCASTDPRDEKLFFGSGTQLSVL.

The chain links TRBV28 to TRBJ2-1; D is ambiguous. The CDR3 length is 11 residues. Germline CDR1 MDHEN, CDR2 SYDVKM. Trimming removed 7 bases from V and 7 bases from J, with 8 bases in between. CDR3 region: CASNTKNEQFF. The CDR3 DNA reads as TGTGCCAGCAACACTAAGAATGAGCAGTTCTTC.

V usage is TRBV30 and J usage is TRBJ2-7; 11 bases align to TRBD2. The CDR3 loop spans 14 amino acids. Germline V gene data show CDR1 as GTSNPN and CDR2 as SVGIG (reference sequence). The trim removed 3 bases at V and 6 bases at J, leaving 7 bases unmatched. The DNA for the CDR3 is TGTGCCTGGAGGCCTAGCGGGGGGACTCTCGAGCAGTACTTC. Amino acid sequence: CAWRPSGGTLEQYF.

The genes are TRBV27 and TRBJ1-1, with D possibly TRBD1 on 6 matching bases. CDR3 length: 14 amino acids. Trimming stripped 7 bases from V and 3 bases from J, with 15 bases between. Looked up from germline, CDR1 is MNHEY and CDR2 is SMNVEV (reference sequence). CDR3 nucleotide sequence: TGTGCCAGCAAGACCAGACAGGACGACACTGAAGCTTTCTTT. Its translation is CASKTRQDDTEAFF.

This chain uses TRBV5-6 with TRBJ2-1, with a tentative D call TRBD2 (5 bases). The CDR3 extends over 14 amino acids. Germline CDR1 and CDR2: SGHDT and YYEEEE. The V and J ends lost 5 bases and 1 base respectively, with 10 bases between them. CDR3 in DNA: TGTGCCAGCAGTCCGAGAGGGTCCTACAATGAGCAGTTCTTC. The encoded protein is CASSPRGSYNEQFF.

The V call is TRBV6-6, the J call TRBJ2-3, with D possibly being TRBD2 (5 bases). The CDR3 runs to 14 residues. Per germline, CDR1 MNHNY and CDR2 SVGAGI (reference sequence). The V end lost 2 bases, the J end lost 2 bases, and 8 bases lay between the germline ends. The CDR3 DNA sequence: TGTGCCAGCAGTTACCCGGGGTACACAGATACGCAGTATTTT. Its protein product is CASSYPGYTDTQYF.

This sequence joins TRBV29-1 and TRBJ2-1; TRBD1 might be the D (6 bases). Germline values: CDR1 SQVTM, CDR2 ANQGSEA. V was pared by 6 bases and J by 5 bases, with 11 bases between. CDR3 length: 12 residues. In DNA, the CDR3 is TGCAGCGTCGAGGACAGTCACAATGAGCAGTTCTTC. It is translated as CSVEDSHNEQFF.

This clone was seen more than once but under ten times. The chain carries TRBV19 and TRBJ1-3; a possible D gene is TRBD1 (5 bases). The CDR3 has 15 amino acids. CDR1 LNHDA and CDR2 SQIVND come from the germline V gene (reference sequence). V gave up 8 bases and J gave up 2 bases, with 16 bases separating them. Here the CDR3 DNA reads TGTGCCAGTCCCTCACAGGTCCAGACTGGAAACACCATATATTTT. It is translated as CASPSQVQTGNTIYF.

V is TRBV5-1 and J is TRBJ1-1; D not resolved. The length of the CDR3 is 14 residues. From germline, CDR1 is SGHRS and CDR2 YFSETQ. The V end was cut by 1 base, the J end by 1 base, with 8 bases between. The CDR3 nucleotides read TGCGCCAGCAGCTTGAATAGAAAGAACACTGAAGCTTTCTTT. Its protein is CASSLNRKNTEAFF.

The sample holds one count of this clone. The chain combines TRBV6-5 with TRBJ1-2; 9 nucleotides align to TRBD1. V trimming: 2 bases; J trimming: 6 bases; junction bases outside the gene matches: 7. Germline lookup yields CDR1 MNHEY and CDR2 SVGAGI. The CDR3 has 15 residues. CDR3 amino acids: CASSYHNRDRDGYTF. The CDR3 DNA is TGTGCCAGCAGTTACCATAACCGGGACAGGGATGGCTACACCTTC.

The chain couples TRBV2 to TRBJ1-5; the D gene is possibly TRBD1 (6 bases). This CDR3 comprises 13 residues. V was shortened by 5 bases and J by 6 bases, with 11 bases between the two germline ends. Germline lookup yields CDR1 SNHLY and CDR2 FYNNEI. CDR3 in DNA: TGTGCCAGCAGTCCAGGGGTAGGTCAGCCCCAGCATTTT. This sequence encodes CASSPGVGQPQHF.

V usage is TRBV11-2 and J usage is TRBJ2-2; 7 nucleotides align to TRBD2. J lost 5 bases, V lost 5 bases, and 8 bases had no gene match. The length of the CDR3 is 15 residues. Germline V gene lookup returns CDR1 SGHAT and CDR2 FQNNGV. The chain's CDR3 is CASSLLARETGELFF. For the CDR3, the DNA is TGTGCCAGCAGCCTACTGGCGCGGGAGACCGGGGAGCTGTTTTTT.

The chain is built from TRBV2 and TRBJ1-5, with a weak D call TRBD1 (5 bases). The CDR3 is 14 residues long. The germline CDR1 and CDR2 sequences are SNHLY and FYNNEI. Between the trimmed V and J ends, which lost 4 bases and 1 base, there was a span of 8 bases. The CDR3 sequence: CASSVGGSNQPQHF. DNA of the CDR3: TGTGCCAGCAGTGTGGGGGGGAGCAATCAGCCCCAGCATTTT.

The CDR3 loop reads CASSPQGTFYEQYF. The CDR3 DNA is TGTGCCAGTAGTCCCCAGGGGACCTTCTACGAGCAGTACTTC. The chain employs TRBV28 and TRBJ2-7; tentative D call: TRBD1 (6 bases). This CDR3 region has 14 residues. Trimming took off 9 bases at V and 3 bases at J, with 18 bases between the two ends. CDR1 is MDHEN, CDR2 SYDVKM, per germline. Full variable domain (remainder filled in from reference TRBV28 and TRBJ2-7): DVKVTQSSRYLVKRTGEKVFLECVQDMDHENMFWYRQDPGLGLRLIYFSYDVKMKEKGDIPEGYSVSREKKERFSLILESASTNQTSMYLCASSPQGTFYEQYFGPGTRLTVT.

As concerns this clone: The same CDR3 can be traced to other DNA sequences in this sample. This chain connects TRBV19 to TRBJ2-1; D might be TRBD2 (6 bases). Trimming removed 5 bases at V and 6 bases at J, with 11 bases between. CDR3 length: 13 residues. The V gene's germline CDR1 is LNHDA and CDR2 SQIVND (reference sequence). DNA for the CDR3: TGTGCCAGTAGTCCTGGACTATCCAATGAGCAGTTCTTC. Translated, it gives CASSPGLSNEQFF.

This chain uses TRBV19 with TRBJ1-4; D uncertain. V lost 5 bases and J lost 8, with 15 bases in between. The CDR3 contains 14 residues. Germline CDR1 and CDR2: LNHDA and SQIVND (reference sequence). The CDR3 DNA sequence: TGTGCCAGTAGTTTCGGGTCAACTTGGGAAAAACTGTTTTTT. Amino acid sequence: CASSFGSTWEKLFF. Full variable domain (outside the CDR3, taken from reference TRBV19 and TRBJ1-4): DGGITQSPKYLFRKEGQNVTLSCEQNLNHDAMYWYRQDPGQGLRLIYYSQIVNDFQKGDIAEGYSVSREKKESFPLTVTSAQKNPTAFYLCASSFGSTWEKLFFGSGTQLSVL.

The chain is built from TRBV6-1 and TRBJ2-3, with a weak D call TRBD2 (7 bases). The CDR3 extends over 14 amino acids. Germline assignment: CDR1 MNHNS and CDR2 SASEGT. Trimming left V 9 bases short and J 0 bases short, with 13 bases between. The DNA for the CDR3 is TGTGCCAGTAGGGGGGGCACTAGCACAGATACGCAGTATTTT. Encoded protein: CASRGGTSTDTQYF.

J is TRBJ2-3 and V is TRBV6-5; D is ambiguous. CDR3 length: 13 amino acids. Germline assignment: CDR1 MNHEY and CDR2 SVGAGI. Deletions cut 6 bases from V and 4 bases from J, with 11 bases between. This chain's CDR3 is CASSPWAPDTQYF. CDR3 sequence (DNA): TGTGCCAGCAGCCCATGGGCCCCAGATACGCAGTATTTT.

The chain joins TRBV28 to TRBJ1-2; unclear D gene. The CDR3 consists of 14 residues. V was cut by 1 base and J by 1 base, with 7 bases left in between. The germline V gene has CDR1 MDHEN and CDR2 SYDVKM. In DNA, the CDR3 is TGTGCCAGCAGTTTATCCCGCGGTAACTATGGCTACACCTTC. Its protein product is CASSLSRGNYGYTF.

The chain is built from TRBV18 and TRBJ1-3; 7 nucleotides line up with TRBD1. The CDR3 spans 16 residues. The trim removed 2 bases at V and 1 base at J, leaving 5 bases unmatched. Germline CDR1 KGHSH, CDR2 LQKENI. CDR3 DNA sequence: TGTGCCAGCTCACCAGGACAGGCTGAATCTGGAAACACCATATATTTT. It translates to CASSPGQAESGNTIYF. Using reference TRBV18 and TRBJ1-3 for the parts outside the CDR3, the full variable domain is NAGVMQNPRHLVRRRGQEARLRCSPMKGHSHVYWYRQLPEEGLKFMVYLQKENIIDESGMPKERFSAEFPKEGPSILRIQQVVRGDSAAYFCASSPGQAESGNTIYFGEGSWLTVV.

This clone has a handful of counts. The chain combines TRBV7-3 with TRBJ2-7; tentative D call: TRBD2 (6 bases). Germline V gene data show CDR1 as SGHTA and CDR2 as FQGTGA. V gave up 5 bases and J gave up 7 bases, with 15 bases separating them. The CDR3 sequence is 13 residues long. In nucleotides, the CDR3 is TGTGCCAGCAGCCGCGGGACCTTTGGTGAGCAGTACTTC. This gives the protein CASSRGTFGEQYF.

The J gene is TRBJ2-1, the V gene TRBV7-6, with TRBD2 as a possible D gene (5 bases). This CDR3 region has 15 residues. V lost 3 bases, J lost 3 bases, and 12 bases lay in between. The germline V gene encodes CDR1 SGHVS and CDR2 FNYEAQ. This chain's CDR3 is CASSFTSNDYNEQFF. The CDR3 DNA follows: TGTGCCAGCAGCTTCACTAGTAACGACTACAATGAGCAGTTCTTC.

This chain joins TRBV5-1 and TRBJ2-1, with TRBD1 identical over 10 bases. The V segment lost 4 bases and the J segment 4 bases; nucleotides outside the gene matches: 11. This CDR3 has 17 amino acids. CDR1 and CDR2 from the germline V gene are SGHRS and YFSETQ. The CDR3: CASSKGTGATSYNEQFF. The CDR3, as DNA: TGCGCCAGCAGCAAGGGGACAGGGGCAACCTCATACAATGAGCAGTTCTTC.